This T cell receptor beta chain is from a study of T cell responses to AZD1222 COVID-19 vaccine. Germline values: CDR1 SNHLY, CDR2 FYNNEI. CDR3 length: 17 amino acids. Trimming stripped 6 bases from V and 0 bases from J, with 18 bases between. Study-wide points: Seropositivity was recorded at baseline in only a handful of AZD1222 recipients. A rise in Spike-specific TCR breadth and depth followed two AZD1222 doses. Clonal diversity was possibly underestimated, and the donors were mostly white British, with more females. Spike as a whole was targeted by vaccine-associated CD4 TCRs, dominant at 160-218 and 743-854.

Comment on this clone: Its antigen is not known.

TCRdb's copy holds only in-frame clones and misses some; the assay was immunoSEQ multiplex PCR. Of 150,000 to 180,000 clones listed, under 95% are singletons. This chain joins TRBV2 and TRBJ2-1; D unclear. The sequence came from an adult in good health. The specimen comprised peripheral blood, sampled on day 0 of AZD1222 vaccination. The CDR3 coding sequence is TGTGCCAGCAGGTTGATTCTAGGTGTCGACTCCTACAATGAGCAGTTCTTC. Residues: CASRLILGVDSYNEQFF.